A single sample is the source of the 25 T cell receptor beta chains below, sequenced in a study of blood T cell repertoires in COVID-19. Profiling relied on immunoSEQ multiplex PCR, and the TCRdb table lists in-frame clones only, not all of them. Here the sample spans around 66,000 clones, around 80% being singletons. Material for sequencing was peripheral blood. The receptors come from a human donor in a cohort sampled during active COVID-19.

This clone was observed a few times. The V gene is TRBV18, the J gene TRBJ1-2; D ambiguous. V dropped 2 bases and J dropped 0 bases, with 4 bases sitting between them. Per germline, CDR1 KGHSH and CDR2 LQKENI. The CDR3 spans 13 residues. The CDR3 DNA reads TGTGCCAGCTCACCAGGCCCTAACTATGGCTACACCTTC. Translation: CASSPGPNYGYTF.

This chain links TRBV7-2 with TRBJ1-6; 9 bases match TRBD1. The CDR3 contains 17 residues. V shed 4 bases and J 0 bases; nucleotides not matched to a gene: 4. Germline lookup yields CDR1 SGHTA and CDR2 FQGNSA. CDR3 residues: CASSSGQGSSYNSPLHF. CDR3 DNA: TGTGCCAGCAGCTCAGGACAGGGGAGCTCCTATAATTCACCCCTCCACTTT.

CDR3 loop: CASSVAGGQGVYEQYF. Written as DNA, the CDR3 is TGTGCCAGCAGCGTAGCAGGGGGACAGGGGGTCTACGAGCAGTACTTC. This chain connects TRBV9 to TRBJ2-7; TRBD1 matches 11 bases. Germline CDR1 reads SGDLS; CDR2 reads YYNGEE. The CDR3 is 16 residues long. V was pared by 0 bases and J by 3 bases, with 5 bases of the junction left unmatched.

The rearrangement links TRBV5-1 to TRBJ2-7; 10 positions agree with TRBD1. Germline V gene data show CDR1 as SGHRS and CDR2 as YFSETQ. The CDR3 covers 15 residues. V was clipped by 0 bases and J by 2 bases; unmatched bases: 2. DNA for the CDR3: TGCGCCAGCAGCTTGGAAGACAGGGGGCCCTACGAGCAGTACTTC. Protein sequence: CASSLEDRGPYEQYF. Full variable domain (remainder filled in from reference TRBV5-1 and TRBJ2-7): KAGVTQTPRYLIKTRGQQVTLSCSPISGHRSVSWYQQTPGQGLQFLFEYFSETQRNKGNFPGRFSGRQFSNSRSEMNVSTLELGDSALYLCASSLEDRGPYEQYFGPGTRLTVT.

V is TRBV29-1 and J is TRBJ2-7; 7 bases line up with TRBD2. The germline V gene encodes CDR1 SQVTM and CDR2 ANQGSEA. V dropped 6 bases and J dropped 3; count of bases not matched to a gene: 11. This CDR3 is 14 amino acids long. Here the CDR3 reads CSVAPGRGNYEQYF. The CDR3 DNA is TGCAGCGTGGCCCCGGGGAGGGGAAACTACGAGCAGTACTTC.

The chain combines TRBV7-9 with TRBJ1-1; D not resolved. V lost 4 bases, J lost 1 base, and 4 bases lay in between. The CDR3 runs 12 residues. CDR1 and CDR2 from the germline V gene are SEHNR and FQNEAQ (reference sequence). The CDR3 nucleotides are TGTGCCAGCAGCTCCAAGAACACTGAAGCTTTCTTT. Its protein product is CASSSKNTEAFF. Full variable domain (remainder filled in from reference TRBV7-9 and TRBJ1-1): DTGVSQNPRHKITKRGQNVTFRCDPISEHNRLYWYRQTLGQGPEFLTYFQNEAQLEKSRLLSDRFSAERPKGSFSTLEIQRTEQGDSAMYLCASSSKNTEAFFGQGTRLTVV.

This clone occurred once. The chain carries TRBV4-3 and TRBJ1-2; D uncertain. CDR3 length: 15 residues. Trimming cost V 0 bases and J 4 bases, with 12 bases left between them. The V gene's germline CDR1 is LGHNA and CDR2 YSLEER. CDR3 sequence: CASSQDPTESYGYTF. CDR3 bases: TGCGCCAGCAGCCAAGACCCCACAGAGAGCTATGGCTACACCTTC.

For this clone: At one end, the junction sequence differs from germline, possibly due to a read error. The chain couples TRBV4-3 to TRBJ1-4, with D possibly matching TRBD1 (6 bases). The CDR3 extends over 15 amino acids. CDR1 is LGHNA and CDR2 is YSLEER in the germline V gene. The CDR3 DNA reads as TGCGCCAGCAGACTTCATGACAGGCCTAACGAAAAACTGTTTTTT. It is translated as CASRLHDRPNEKLFF.

The table lists this clone with a count of one. The chain joins TRBV18 to TRBJ2-7; 9 positions match TRBD1. The V and J ends lost 2 bases and 4 bases, in that order; junction bases with no gene match: 9. Germline V gene lookup returns CDR1 KGHSH and CDR2 LQKENI. This CDR3 has 16 residues. The CDR3 sequence: CASSPMPGQGRYEQYF. CDR3 nucleotides: TGTGCCAGCTCACCAATGCCGGGACAGGGTCGGTACGAGCAGTACTTC. The entire variable domain, with the rest obtained from reference TRBV18 and TRBJ2-7, is as follows: NAGVMQNPRHLVRRRGQEARLRCSPMKGHSHVYWYRQLPEEGLKFMVYLQKENIIDESGMPKERFSAEFPKEGPSILRIQQVVRGDSAAYFCASSPMPGQGRYEQYFGPGTRLTVT.

This chain connects TRBV2 to TRBJ2-1; a possible D gene is TRBD2 (5 bases). The CDR3 sequence is 12 residues long. Germline-derived CDR1 and CDR2 are SNHLY and FYNNEI. With 2 bases removed from V and 14 bases from J, the gap between germline ends came to 13 bases. Written as DNA, the CDR3 is TGTGCCAGCAGTGAAAGGGCGGGCAGGAAGTTCTTC. Its translation is CASSERAGRKFF.

The rearrangement joins TRBV5-8 to TRBJ2-1; D may be TRBD1 (6 bases). Trimming left V 1 base short and J 6 bases short, with 17 bases between. The CDR3 sequence is 16 residues long. Germline V gene sequence: CDR1 SGHTS, CDR2 YDEGEE. The CDR3 DNA sequence: TGTGCCAGCAGCTTGCCACAGGGCCTCCCCCCCAATGAGCAGTTCTTC. Translation gives CASSLPQGLPPNEQFF.

V gene TRBV7-3 combines with J gene TRBJ2-1, with D possibly being TRBD1 (6 bases). Trimming removed 4 bases at V and 10 bases at J, with 11 bases between. Germline CDR1 reads SGHTA; CDR2 reads FQGTGA. There are 12 residues in the CDR3. The CDR3 is CASSSTGLEQFF. In DNA, the CDR3 is TGTGCCAGCAGCTCTACAGGGTTGGAGCAGTTCTTC.

The V gene is TRBV7-6, the J gene TRBJ2-2, with 9 nucleotides matching TRBD1. With V trimmed by 5 bases and J by 4 bases, 11 bases remained unmatched. This CDR3 comprises 17 residues. CDR1 and CDR2 (germline): SGHVS, FNYEAQ. The CDR3 spells CASSPKATGGPTGELFF. Written as DNA, the CDR3 is TGTGCCAGCAGCCCTAAGGCGACAGGGGGGCCCACCGGGGAGCTGTTTTTT.

In DNA form, the CDR3 reads TGTGCCAGCGGGACAGGGATGATTGGGGATACGCAGTATTTT. This encodes CASGTGMIGDTQYF. This rearrangement joins TRBV19 to TRBJ2-3; 9 nucleotides line up with TRBD1. J lost 6 bases, V lost 9 bases, and 10 bases had no gene match. This CDR3 has 14 amino acids. CDR1 and CDR2 from the germline V gene are LNHDA and SQIVND (reference sequence).

The count of this clone is one. The chain combines TRBV28 with TRBJ2-7, with D uncertain. This CDR3 is 13 amino acids long. Germline lookup yields CDR1 MDHEN and CDR2 SYDVKM. Trimming pared 6 bases from V and 6 bases from J, leaving 15 bases between. In DNA, the CDR3 is TGTGCCAGCAGACTCGACATGTTGGGCGAGCAGTACTTC. It is translated as CASRLDMLGEQYF.

The chain couples TRBV6-5 to TRBJ1-2, with D tentatively TRBD1 (6 bases). CDR3 length: 13 amino acids. The germline gives CDR1 MNHEY, CDR2 SVGAGI. Trimming shortened V by 8 bases and J by 3 bases, and 13 bases separated the two germline ends. DNA of the CDR3: TGTGCCAGCTTTGCGGGGGCGTACTATGGCTACACCTTC. Amino acid sequence: CASFAGAYYGYTF.

The table lists this clone with a few counts. The chain uses TRBV19 and TRBJ1-4; a weak D match, TRBD1 (6 bases). Germline V gives CDR1 LNHDA, CDR2 SQIVND (reference sequence). This CDR3 is 15 amino acids long. Trimming took 6 bases from V and 0 from J, leaving 11 bases between them. This chain's CDR3 is CASSTGTTTNEKLFF. As DNA, the CDR3 is TGTGCCAGTAGCACCGGGACAACAACTAATGAAAAACTGTTTTTT.

This chain links TRBV11-2 with TRBJ2-4; 9 bases agree with TRBD2. The trim removed 5 bases at V and 0 bases at J, leaving 11 bases unmatched. The CDR3 totals 18 residues. CDR1 is SGHAT and CDR2 is FQNNGV in the germline V gene. This chain's CDR3 is CASSLGLAHALAKNIQYF. The CDR3 region has the DNA TGTGCCAGCAGCCTCGGACTAGCGCACGCTCTAGCCAAAAACATTCAGTACTTC. Filled out from reference TRBV11-2 and TRBJ2-4, the complete variable domain reads EAGVAQSPRYKIIEKRQSVAFWCNPISGHATLYWYQQILGQGPKLLIQFQNNGVVDDSQLPKDRFSAERLKGVDSTLKIQPAKLEDSAVYLCASSLGLAHALAKNIQYFGAGTRLSVL.

The chain recombines TRBV7-9 with TRBJ2-7; 7 bases are a match to TRBD1. The CDR3 totals 12 residues. Trimming at V came to 4 bases and at J to 9 bases, leaving 6 bases not matched to a gene. Germline V gene data show CDR1 as SEHNR and CDR2 as FQNEAQ (reference sequence). CDR3 nucleotide sequence: TGTGCCAGCAGCTCGACAGGGAATGTGCAGTACTTC. Its translation: CASSSTGNVQYF.

V gene TRBV11-2 combines with J gene TRBJ2-1; a possible D gene is TRBD1 (5 bases). Germline CDR1 is SGHAT and CDR2 is FQNNGV. V was pared by 5 bases and J by 2 bases, with 16 bases between. This CDR3 has 16 amino acids. For the CDR3, the DNA is TGTGCCAGCAGCCAATTTGAAAACAGGCCCTACAATGAGCAGTTCTTC. It specifies CASSQFENRPYNEQFF.

This chain uses TRBV11-2 with TRBJ2-2, with D possibly TRBD2 on 5 matching bases. Germline V gene sequence: CDR1 SGHAT, CDR2 FQNNGV. This CDR3 has 13 amino acids. Trimming shortened V by 5 bases and J by 7 bases, and 11 bases separated the two germline ends. Written as DNA, the CDR3 is TGTGCCAGCAGCCCCGAGGGAGACGGGGAGCTGTTTTTT. Translating it yields CASSPEGDGELFF.

This clone was detected only a few times. The rearrangement joins TRBV6-1 to TRBJ1-6; D is undetermined. Per germline, CDR1 MNHNS and CDR2 SASEGT. The CDR3 has 15 amino acids. V was clipped by 3 bases and J by 7 bases, with 13 bases between them. The DNA of the CDR3 is TGTGCCAGCAGTGACGGTATGGGCAGAAATTCACCCCTCCACTTT. Amino acid sequence: CASSDGMGRNSPLHF.

The V call is TRBV4-1, the J call TRBJ2-7, with TRBD1 matching over 11 bases. CDR3 size: 21 residues. Germline V gene data show CDR1 as MGHRA and CDR2 as YSYEKL. V was clipped by 1 base and J by 1 base; unmatched bases: 18. The CDR3 sequence: CASSQGIMRDRGFSRSYEQYF. The CDR3 DNA sequence: TGCGCCAGCAGCCAAGGGATTATGCGGGACAGGGGGTTTAGTCGGTCCTACGAGCAGTACTTC.

The rearrangement joins TRBV7-2 to TRBJ2-3, with 8 bases fitting TRBD2. Trimming at V came to 4 bases and at J to 4 bases, leaving 4 bases not matched to a gene. Germline V gene data show CDR1 as SGHTA and CDR2 as FQGNSA. The CDR3 has 14 amino acids. CDR3 coding DNA: TGTGCCAGCAGCTCTGGACTAGCAGCAGATACGCAGTATTTT. It encodes CASSSGLAADTQYF.

The V and J genes are TRBV28 and TRBJ2-7; 10 bases are shared with TRBD1. The trim removed 5 bases at V and 2 bases at J, leaving 12 bases unmatched. CDR1 is MDHEN, CDR2 SYDVKM, per germline. The CDR3 is 17 amino acids. The CDR3 coding sequence is TGTGCCAGCAGTCCTCTTCGGACAGGGGGAAGGACCTACGAGCAGTACTTC. Amino acids: CASSPLRTGGRTYEQYF.